The 18 T cell receptor beta chains below come from one sample, sequenced in a study of T cells after yellow fever vaccination. In TCRdb, the 5' RACE reads were re-called with MiXCR into one record per CDR3 protein. The profile covers about 300,000 distinct CDR3 sequences, with 7.5% to 9.5% appearing a single time and 3% to 4% taken by the ten largest. The source material was CD4+ T cells sorted from PBMCs, sampled 5 days after the yellow fever booster vaccination. These receptors were taken from a man younger than 35 who received the YFV17D yellow fever vaccine.

The chain links TRBV27 to TRBJ1-6, with a weak D call TRBD1 (6 bases). CDR3 length: 15 amino acids. The V end was cut by 4 bases, the J end by 5 bases, with 12 bases between. Germline assignment: CDR1 MNHEY and CDR2 SMNVEV (reference sequence). The CDR3 bases are TGTGCCAGCAGTTCGCCGGGACACAATAATTCACCCCTCCACTTT. Encoded protein: CASSSPGHNNSPLHF.

The CDR3 nucleotides are TGCAGTGCTAGTCGCCCGGGACTAGCCCCCTATGAGCAGTTCTTC. Amino acid sequence: CSASRPGLAPYEQFF. The chain couples TRBV20-1 to TRBJ2-1; 9 bases match TRBD2. The ends lost 3 bases at V and 8 bases at J; junction bases unmatched: 11. The germline V gene encodes CDR1 DFQATT and CDR2 SNEGSKA (reference sequence). This CDR3 contains 15 residues.

This clonotype was counted a few times. This rearrangement joins TRBV20-1 to TRBJ1-4, with D perhaps TRBD1 (6 bases). This CDR3 spans 13 amino acids. V shed 3 bases and J shed 6 bases, with 11 bases lying between them. In germline, CDR1 is DFQATT, CDR2 SNEGSKA (reference sequence). The CDR3 DNA reads as TGCAGTGCTAGCCTCACAGGGTATGAAAAACTGTTTTTT. Its translation is CSASLTGYEKLFF.

This rearrangement joins TRBV12-3 or TRBV12-4 to TRBJ1-2; TRBD1 matches at 9 bases. The CDR3 is 15 residues long. V lost 6 bases, J lost 8 bases, and 13 bases stayed unmatched. CDR3 DNA: TGTGCCAGCAGCCTAATGTCAGGACAGGGGAGAGGCTACACCTTC. Amino acid sequence: CASSLMSGQGRGYTF.

This clonotype was seen ten or more times. V usage is TRBV5-6 and J usage is TRBJ2-3; the D gene is possibly TRBD2 (5 bases). The V gene's germline CDR1 is SGHDT and CDR2 YYEEEE. CDR3 size: 18 residues. Trimming pared 0 bases from V and 1 base from J, leaving 18 bases between. The CDR3 nucleotides are TGTGCCAGCAGCTTGGGTCCCCCCGAGGACTGGGGCACAGATACGCAGTATTTT. It specifies CASSLGPPEDWGTDTQYF.

The sample holds many counts of this clonotype. The gene calls are TRBV2 and TRBJ2-3, with 7 bases matching TRBD2. The germline V gene has CDR1 SNHLY and CDR2 FYNNEI. The CDR3 sequence is 15 residues long. With 5 bases clipped from V and 1 base from J, the junction kept 6 bases outside the gene matches. The CDR3 protein is CASSRPSGGTDTQYF. The CDR3 nucleotides read TGTGCCAGCAGTCGGCCTAGCGGAGGCACAGATACGCAGTATTTT.

The chain is built from TRBV7-2 and TRBJ2-2; 14 nucleotides align to TRBD2. The V segment lost 3 bases and the J segment 0 bases; nucleotides outside the gene matches: 12. The CDR3 runs 21 residues. The germline V gene encodes CDR1 SGHTA and CDR2 FQGNSA. The CDR3 loop is CASSFTRPGLAGATNTGELFF. The CDR3 DNA follows: TGTGCCAGCAGCTTTACTCGGCCGGGACTAGCGGGGGCGACGAACACCGGGGAGCTGTTTTTT.

This clonotype was seen only a few times. This chain's CDR3 is CASSLAQVGDGELFF. CDR3 nucleotide sequence: TGTGCCAGCAGCTTAGCACAGGTCGGGGACGGGGAGCTGTTTTTT. The chain employs TRBV7-8 and TRBJ2-2; D is possibly TRBD1 or TRBD2 (5 bases each). CDR3 length: 15 amino acids. V shed 0 bases and J shed 7 bases, with 12 bases lying between them. In germline, CDR1 is SGHVS, CDR2 FQNEAQ. Drawing the rest from reference TRBV7-8 and TRBJ2-2, the complete variable domain is GAGVSQSPRYKVAKRGQDVALRCDPISGHVSLFWYQQALGQGPEFLTYFQNEAQLDKSGLPSDRFFAERPEGSVSTLKIQRTQQEDSAVYLCASSLAQVGDGELFFGEGSRLTVL.

There are a few counts of this clonotype. This chain links TRBV12-3 or TRBV12-4 with TRBJ2-3; 10 bases align to TRBD2. This CDR3 has 18 amino acids. V gave up 5 bases and J gave up 1 base; unmatched junction bases: 12. The CDR3 region has the DNA TGTGCCAGCAGTGCGGGGACTAGCGATTACGTCGGCACAGATACGCAGTATTTT. This translates into CASSAGTSDYVGTDTQYF.

This clonotype was picked up many times. This rearrangement joins TRBV5-1 to TRBJ2-2, with 8 positions matching TRBD1. The CDR3 is made up of 13 amino acids. V was pared by 3 bases and J by 6 bases, with 1 base of the junction left unmatched. The V gene's germline CDR1 is SGHRS and CDR2 YFSETQ. The CDR3 loop is CASSSQGAGELFF. The CDR3 nucleotides read TGCGCCAGCAGCTCACAGGGGGCCGGGGAGCTGTTTTTT.

This chain uses TRBV6-6 with TRBJ1-6, with D hard to call. CDR3 size: 17 residues. V was trimmed by 2 bases and J by 4 bases, leaving 15 bases between them. Germline V gives CDR1 MNHNY, CDR2 SVGAGI (reference sequence). This CDR3 reads CASSYPGRETYNSPLHF. The CDR3 DNA reads TGTGCCAGCAGTTACCCCGGTAGGGAGACTTATAATTCACCCCTCCACTTT.

CDR3 DNA: TGTGCTAGTGGTTTGGTAAATAGGATAGGGCCGGGGGCCCTCTCTGGGGCCAACGTCCTGACTTTC. It encodes CASGLVNRIGPGALSGANVLTF. V usage is TRBV12-5 and J usage is TRBJ2-6, with D perhaps given as TRBD1 or TRBD2 (6 bases each). V was clipped by 0 bases and J by 0 bases, with 24 bases between them. The CDR3 length is 22 residues. Germline-derived CDR1 and CDR2 are LGHNT and FRNRAP.

This clonotype occurred many times. A junction end diverges from the germline sequence, so it may reflect a read error. The chain uses TRBV7-2 and TRBJ1-1; 8 nucleotides match TRBD1. Germline V gives CDR1 SGHTA, CDR2 FQGNSA. The CDR3 consists of 13 residues. Here the CDR3 DNA reads TGTGCCAGCAGCTCCCCCCCGGGACAGGCCATTCTCTTT. It is translated as CASSSPPGQAILF.

This clonotype occurred many times. The chain has TRBV2 and TRBJ2-3, with TRBD1 identical over 7 bases. CDR3 length: 15 amino acids. In germline, CDR1 is SNHLY, CDR2 FYNNEI. The trim removed 6 bases at V and 1 base at J, leaving 7 bases unmatched. The CDR3 coding sequence is TGTGCCAGCAGGGTCCGACAGGGAGGCACAGATACGCAGTATTTT. This gives the protein CASRVRQGGTDTQYF.

There are a few counts of this clonotype. The chain couples TRBV5-1 to TRBJ2-1; D possibly corresponds to TRBD1 (5 bases). This CDR3 has 14 residues. The V and J ends lost 7 bases and 4 bases respectively, with 15 bases between them. The V gene's germline CDR1 is SGHRS and CDR2 YFSETQ. DNA of the CDR3: TGCGCCAGCGATTTAGGGGATACGTACAATGAGCAGTTCTTC. Its protein is CASDLGDTYNEQFF.

The V gene is TRBV20-1, the J gene TRBJ2-7; D possibly uses TRBD1 or TRBD2 (5 bases each). This CDR3 has 15 residues. V lost 1 base, J lost 0 bases, and 13 bases lay in between. The germline CDR1 and CDR2 sequences are DFQATT and SNEGSKA (reference sequence). CDR3 residues: CSARGGWRNSYEQYF. CDR3 sequence (DNA): TGCAGTGCTAGAGGGGGGTGGAGGAACTCCTACGAGCAGTACTTC.

This clonotype has at least ten counts. The CDR3 loop is CASSFTGVGGYTF. CDR3 DNA: TGTGCCAGCAGCTTTACAGGGGTTGGTGGCTACACCTTC. The chain links TRBV7-3 to TRBJ1-2; 7 bases are a match to TRBD1. Losses at the gene ends were 3 bases for V and 7 bases for J; bases not matched to a gene: 5. Germline lookup yields CDR1 SGHTA and CDR2 FQGTGA. This CDR3 spans 13 amino acids.

The V and J genes are TRBV28 and TRBJ2-5; 12 nucleotides line up with TRBD2. The CDR3 totals 16 residues. J was trimmed by 9 bases and V by 0 bases; bases with no gene match: 8. Germline CDR1 and CDR2: MDHEN and SYDVKM. CDR3 nucleotide sequence: TGTGCCAGCAGTTTATGGCTGGCTAGCGGGGGGGCCGCCCAGTACTTC. Its translation: CASSLWLASGGAAQYF.